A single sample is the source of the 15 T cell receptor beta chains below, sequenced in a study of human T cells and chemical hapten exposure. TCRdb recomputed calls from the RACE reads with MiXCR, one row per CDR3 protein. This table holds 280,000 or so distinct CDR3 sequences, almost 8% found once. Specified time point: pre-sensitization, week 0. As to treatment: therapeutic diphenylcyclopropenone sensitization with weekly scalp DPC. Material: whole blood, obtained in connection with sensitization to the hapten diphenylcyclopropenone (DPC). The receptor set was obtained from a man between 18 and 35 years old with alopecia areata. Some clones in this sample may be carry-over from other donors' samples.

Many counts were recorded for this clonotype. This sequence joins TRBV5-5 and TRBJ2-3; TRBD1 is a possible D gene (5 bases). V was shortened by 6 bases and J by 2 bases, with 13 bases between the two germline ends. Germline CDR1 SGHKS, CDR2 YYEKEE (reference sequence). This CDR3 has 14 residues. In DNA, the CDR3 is TGTGCCAGCAAGTTAGGGGTGAACACAGATACGCAGTATTTT. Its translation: CASKLGVNTDTQYF.

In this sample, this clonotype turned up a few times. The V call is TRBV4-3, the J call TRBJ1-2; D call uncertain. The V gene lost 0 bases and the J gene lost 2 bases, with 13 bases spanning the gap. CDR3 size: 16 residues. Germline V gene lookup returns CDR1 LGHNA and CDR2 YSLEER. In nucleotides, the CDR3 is TGCGCCAGCAGCCAAGACCGCCAGGAAATAAACTATGGCTACACCTTC. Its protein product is CASSQDRQEINYGYTF.

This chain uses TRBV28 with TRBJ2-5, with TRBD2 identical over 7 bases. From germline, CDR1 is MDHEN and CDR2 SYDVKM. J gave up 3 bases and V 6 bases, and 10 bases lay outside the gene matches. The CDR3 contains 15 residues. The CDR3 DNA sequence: TGTGCCAGCAGCCTTCCGAGGGGAGGGGAAGAGACCCAGTACTTC. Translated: CASSLPRGGEETQYF.

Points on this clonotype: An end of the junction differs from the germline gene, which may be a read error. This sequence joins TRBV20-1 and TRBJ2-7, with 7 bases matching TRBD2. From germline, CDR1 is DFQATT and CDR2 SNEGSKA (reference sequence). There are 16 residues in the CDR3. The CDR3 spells CSARAPLGGGPYEQYF. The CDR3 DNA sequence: TGCAGTGCCAGAGCCCCGCTGGGCGGGGGTCCCTACGAGCAGTACTTC.

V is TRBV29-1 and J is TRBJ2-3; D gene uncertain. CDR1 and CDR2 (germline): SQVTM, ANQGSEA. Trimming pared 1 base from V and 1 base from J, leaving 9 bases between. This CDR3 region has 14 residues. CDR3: CSVEGALGTDTQYF. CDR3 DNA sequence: TGCAGCGTTGAAGGTGCTCTGGGCACAGATACGCAGTATTTT.

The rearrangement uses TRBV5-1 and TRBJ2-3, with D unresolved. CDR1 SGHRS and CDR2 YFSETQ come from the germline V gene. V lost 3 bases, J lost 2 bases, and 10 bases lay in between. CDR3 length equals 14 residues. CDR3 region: CASSSVWVTDTQYF. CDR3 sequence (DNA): TGCGCCAGCAGCTCTGTGTGGGTCACAGATACGCAGTATTTT.

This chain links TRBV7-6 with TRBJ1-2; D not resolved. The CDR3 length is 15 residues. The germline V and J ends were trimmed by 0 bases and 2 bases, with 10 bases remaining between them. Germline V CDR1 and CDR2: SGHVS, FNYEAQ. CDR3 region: CASSLAGLANYGYTF. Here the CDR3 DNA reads TGTGCCAGCAGCTTAGCAGGGTTGGCCAACTATGGCTACACCTTC.

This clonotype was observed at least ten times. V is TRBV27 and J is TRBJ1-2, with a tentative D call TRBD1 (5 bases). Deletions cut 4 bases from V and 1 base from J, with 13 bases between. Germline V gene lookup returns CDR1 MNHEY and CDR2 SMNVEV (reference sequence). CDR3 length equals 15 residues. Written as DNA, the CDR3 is TGTGCCAGCAGTTCTTTTCAGGGTGGTAACTATGGCTACACCTTC. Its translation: CASSSFQGGNYGYTF.

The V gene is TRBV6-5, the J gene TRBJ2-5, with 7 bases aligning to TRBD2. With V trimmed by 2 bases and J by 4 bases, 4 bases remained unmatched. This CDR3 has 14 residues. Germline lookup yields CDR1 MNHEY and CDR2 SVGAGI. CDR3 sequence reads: CASSYGGGRETQYF. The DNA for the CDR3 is TGTGCCAGCAGTTACGGGGGGGGTCGAGAGACCCAGTACTTC.

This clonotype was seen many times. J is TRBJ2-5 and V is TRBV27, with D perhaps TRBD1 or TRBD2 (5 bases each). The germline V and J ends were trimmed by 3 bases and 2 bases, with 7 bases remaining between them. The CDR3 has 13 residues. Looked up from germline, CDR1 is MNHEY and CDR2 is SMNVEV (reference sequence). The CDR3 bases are TGTGCCAGCAGTTTTGGGGGTCAAGAGACCCAGTACTTC. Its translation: CASSFGGQETQYF.

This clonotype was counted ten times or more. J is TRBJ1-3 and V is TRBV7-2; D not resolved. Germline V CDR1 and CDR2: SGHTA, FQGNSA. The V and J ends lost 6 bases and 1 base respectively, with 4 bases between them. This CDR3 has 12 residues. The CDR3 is CASRASGNTIYF. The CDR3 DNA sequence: TGTGCCAGCAGGGCATCTGGAAACACCATATATTTT.

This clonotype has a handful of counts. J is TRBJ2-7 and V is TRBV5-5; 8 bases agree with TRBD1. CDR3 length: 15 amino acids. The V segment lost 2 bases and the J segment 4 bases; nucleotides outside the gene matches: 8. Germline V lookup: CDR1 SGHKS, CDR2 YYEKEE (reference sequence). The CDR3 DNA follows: TGTGCCAGCAGCTTCGGACAGGGTAGTCAGTACGAGCAGTACTTC. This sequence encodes CASSFGQGSQYEQYF.

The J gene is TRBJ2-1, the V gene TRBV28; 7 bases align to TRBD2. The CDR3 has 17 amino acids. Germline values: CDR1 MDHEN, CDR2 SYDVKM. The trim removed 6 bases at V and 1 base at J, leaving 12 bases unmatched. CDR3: CASSQSPNGGSYNEQFF. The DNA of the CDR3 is TGTGCCAGCAGCCAATCTCCCAACGGGGGGTCCTACAATGAGCAGTTCTTC.

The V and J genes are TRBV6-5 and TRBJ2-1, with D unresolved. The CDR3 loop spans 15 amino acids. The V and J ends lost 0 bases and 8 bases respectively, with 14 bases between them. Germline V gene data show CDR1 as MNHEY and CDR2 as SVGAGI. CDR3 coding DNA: TGTGCCAGCAGTTACTCGTGGCAGCCGGGCCATGAGCAGTTCTTC. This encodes CASSYSWQPGHEQFF.

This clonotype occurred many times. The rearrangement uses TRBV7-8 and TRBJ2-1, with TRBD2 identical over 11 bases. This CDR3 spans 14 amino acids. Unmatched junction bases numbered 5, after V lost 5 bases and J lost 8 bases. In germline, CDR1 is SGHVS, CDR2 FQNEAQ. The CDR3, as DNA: TGTGCCAGCAGCCGTAGCGGGGGGGCCGATGAGCAGTTCTTC. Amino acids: CASSRSGGADEQFF.